This TCR beta chain comes out of a study of T cells after yellow fever vaccination (dated by TCRdb to the late 2010s). Background on the whole study: Libraries from fractions with low cell numbers were prepared with the SMART-Seq v4 Ultra Low Input RNA kit. Bulk TCR alpha and beta repertoires were sequenced longitudinally to track T-cell clones before and after primary and booster YFV17D yellow fever vaccination. Two healthy male donors made up the cohort, one aged 18 to 29 years and the other aged 30 to 39 years. Blood samples were taken at several timepoints before and after primary and secondary immunization, and bulk PBMC replicates and cell subsets were isolated.

Clipping removes 7 bases from V and 7 bases from J, with 9 as the unmatched junction base count. The CDR3 holds 15 amino acids from the cysteine to the phenylalanine. Only CDR3 DNA remains: 45 bases, in frame from the first base. General study outcomes and caveats: A small fraction of clonotypes appeared in both the CD4 and CD8 compartments, likely as a result of convergent recombination. Compared with the primary T-cell response, the secondary T-cell response was weaker but faster, peaking on day 5 rather than day 15. Because the study included only a couple of donors, the extent to which the findings can be generalized is limited. After the booster, most clones that had expanded after primary vaccination were detected again (roughly 96% of CD4 and around 88% of CD8), suggesting broad maintenance of memory. Computational filtering was required because FACS-sorted repertoires could contain abundant contaminating clonotypes from the bulk population.

This clonotype appeared a few times. Its antigen specificity is not known. No much larger clonotype is one base removed from it; base qualities were not supplied. The treatment or condition label of this sample denotes: live attenuated yellow fever vaccine strain. A standard Ficoll-Paque protocol was used to isolate PBMCs from peripheral blood. Dynabeads CD4 and CD8 positive selection kits were used to isolate CD4 and CD8 T-cell fractions. TriZol was used to extract RNA from bulk PBMCs, from CD4 and CD8 fractions, and from dextramer-positive and dextramer-negative fractions. This sample was sequenced with an Illumina NovaSeq 6000. TCR cDNA was synthesized by 5'RACE template switching, through which a universal primer site and unique molecular identifiers were introduced. Priming of cDNA synthesis was performed from both the TCR alpha and TCR beta constant segments. Libraries were amplified in two PCR steps, with sample barcodes and sequencing adapters added in the second step. Sequencing of the libraries was done on either Illumina HiSeq 2500 (2x100 bp) or NovaSeq (2x150 bp). Per the source publication's procedure: MIGEC handled demultiplexing of reads and collapsing into UMI consensus sequences, while MiXCR performed V(D)J alignment. Vaccine-responding clonotypes were identified with edgeR using replicate PBMC samples, with FDR below 0.01 and a log2 fold change above 5 up to day 15 being required. Each bulk clonotype received a CD4 or CD8 identity based on whether the sequenced CD4 or CD8 repertoire contained that clonotype at higher abundance. TCRdb redid the processing of the public reads, applying fastp at Q25 and MiXCR, and retained in-frame beta chains. Merged by CDR3 protein, the rows form single entries marked with the most common genes and DNA. TCRdb assigned the V and J calls; the authors' analysis was not used. The sample has under 100,000 distinct CDR3 sequences on record, around 5.5% of them singletons. The top ten clonotypes cover over 40% of the sample.

In this chain, TRBV12-3 or TRBV12-4 is recombined with TRBJ2-1; 11 middle bases align to TRBD2. The sequences come from CD8+ T cells sorted from PBMCs, collected 10 days after the yellow fever booster vaccination. This receptor was taken from a man younger than 35 who received the YFV17D yellow fever vaccine. Read as DNA, the sequence is TGTGCCAGCACTCCGACTAGCGGGGCGGGGAATGAGCAGTTCTTC. Its amino acids are CASTPTSGAGNEQFF.